The 21 T cell receptor beta chains below come from one sample, sequenced in a study of neurological immune-mediated disorders. TCRdb reanalysed the 5' RACE reads using MiXCR and keeps one entry per CDR3 protein. This sample has 65,000 to 95,000 distinct CDR3 sequences; 5% to 6.5% occur once, and the top ten carry roughly 7.9%. As for time point: longitudinal time-point 2. The sample comprised PBMCs. Receptor source: an older woman with multiple sclerosis.

This clonotype was seen at least ten times. CDR3 sequence reads: CASSAGTGGPGEAFF. For the CDR3, the DNA is TGTGCCAGCAGCGCCGGGACAGGGGGCCCCGGTGAAGCTTTCTTT. This chain links TRBV11-2 with TRBJ1-1, with TRBD1 matching 12 bases. Trimming removed 5 bases from V and 7 bases from J; junction bases left unmatched: 8. The CDR3 is made up of 15 amino acids. CDR1 and CDR2 (germline): SGHAT, FQNNGV.

This clonotype appeared a few times. This may be a read error: a much more frequent sequence differs by one nucleotide. J is TRBJ1-5 and V is TRBV4-1, with TRBD1 identical over 7 bases. The CDR3 covers 14 residues. Germline loops: CDR1 MGHRA, CDR2 YSYEKL. CDR3 sequence reads: CASSPLGGNQPKHF. The CDR3, as DNA: TGCGCCAGCAGCCCCTTAGGGGGCAATCAGCCCAAGCATTTT.

At least ten counts were recorded for this clonotype. J is TRBJ1-5 and V is TRBV6-5; D unresolved. This CDR3 contains 12 residues. The V end lost 8 bases, the J end lost 3 bases, and 8 bases lay between the germline ends. From germline, CDR1 is MNHEY and CDR2 SVGAGI. CDR3 nucleotides: TGTGCCAGCGGCGACTTCAATCAGCCCCAGCATTTT. Its translation is CASGDFNQPQHF.

This clonotype came up many times. This chain links TRBV20-1 with TRBJ2-1, with unresolved D. The CDR3 extends over 16 amino acids. The V end lost 0 bases, the J end lost 2 bases, and 14 bases lay between the germline ends. From germline, CDR1 is DFQATT and CDR2 SNEGSKA (reference sequence). This chain's CDR3 is CSARDFGYRTYNEQFF. The CDR3 bases are TGCAGTGCTAGAGATTTTGGATACCGGACCTACAATGAGCAGTTCTTC.

This clonotype was observed many times. The V gene is TRBV9, the J gene TRBJ1-1; 7 nucleotides align to TRBD1. Trimming cost V 4 bases and J 4 bases; bases outside gene matches: 7. Germline assignment: CDR1 SGDLS and CDR2 YYNGEE. The CDR3 has 14 residues. The CDR3 region is CASSPQTGTTEAFF. CDR3 sequence (DNA): TGTGCCAGCAGCCCTCAGACAGGGACCACTGAAGCTTTCTTT.

The chain couples TRBV29-1 to TRBJ2-3; unclear D gene. Between the trimmed V and J ends, which lost 4 bases and 3 bases, there was a span of 2 bases. This CDR3 has 10 residues. CDR1 and CDR2 (germline): SQVTM, ANQGSEA. The CDR3 reads CSVVTDTQYF. For the CDR3, the DNA is TGCAGCGTTGTGACAGATACGCAGTATTTT.

Many counts were recorded for this clonotype. This rearrangement joins TRBV20-1 to TRBJ1-6; TRBD1 agrees at 9 bases. Losses at the gene ends were 5 bases for V and 10 bases for J; bases not matched to a gene: 9. The germline V gene has CDR1 DFQATT and CDR2 SNEGSKA (reference sequence). The CDR3 loop spans 14 amino acids. The CDR3 is CSAWTGDGRSPLHF. CDR3 sequence (DNA): TGCAGTGCTTGGACAGGGGATGGTCGCTCACCCCTCCACTTT.

This clonotype was counted at least ten times. The chain combines TRBV12-3 or TRBV12-4 with TRBJ2-1, with TRBD2 matching 7 bases. The CDR3 has 15 residues. V shed 3 bases, J shed 6 bases, and the junction held 8 bases outside the gene matches. The CDR3 protein is CASSLSQGGSNEQFF. The CDR3 DNA sequence: TGTGCCAGCAGTTTGAGCCAGGGAGGGAGCAATGAGCAGTTCTTC.

In this sample, this clonotype turned up a few times. The J gene is TRBJ2-1, the V gene TRBV6-4; 8 bases map to TRBD1. This CDR3 is 14 amino acids long. Trimming removed 3 bases from V and 8 bases from J; junction bases left unmatched: 6. Looked up from germline, CDR1 is MRHNA and CDR2 is SNTAGT. This CDR3 is CASSENAGGYEQFF. The CDR3 region has the DNA TGTGCCAGCAGTGAGAATGCAGGGGGCTATGAGCAGTTCTTC.

This clonotype was seen repeatedly, ten times or more. An end of the junction differs from the germline gene, which may be a read error. This chain connects TRBV12-3 or TRBV12-4 to TRBJ1-5; a possible D gene is TRBD1 (6 bases). This CDR3 contains 15 residues. CDR3 nucleotide sequence: TGTGCCAGCAGTTTAGGAGGGACAAGCAGTCAGCCCCAGCATTTT. Translated: CASSLGGTSSQPQHF.

The rearrangement joins TRBV6-1 to TRBJ2-5, with 7 bases that match TRBD1. CDR3 length: 17 amino acids. J was trimmed by 5 bases and V by 0 bases; bases with no gene match: 12. Looked up from germline, CDR1 is MNHNS and CDR2 is SASEGT. For the CDR3, the DNA is TGTGCCAGCAGTGAAGCGCTTGGTCAGGGGGTGGCGGAGACCCAGTACTTC. Amino acid sequence: CASSEALGQGVAETQYF.

This clonotype was seen ten or more times. The chain links TRBV12-3 or TRBV12-4 to TRBJ2-4; D tentatively reads TRBD1 or TRBD2 (5 bases each). V gave up 5 bases and J gave up 3 bases, with 11 bases separating them. The CDR3 has 14 amino acids. DNA for the CDR3: TGTGCCAGCAGTCCACGGGGCGGCAAAAACATTCAGTACTTC. Translating gives CASSPRGGKNIQYF.

This clonotype was detected ten times or more. The chain combines TRBV29-1 with TRBJ1-1; the D gene is possibly TRBD1 (5 bases). Germline CDR1 SQVTM, CDR2 ANQGSEA. This CDR3 comprises 12 residues. Trimming removed 8 bases at V and 2 bases at J, with 12 bases between. The CDR3 bases are TGCAGCACCGGGACGAGAAACACTGAAGCTTTCTTT. It is translated as CSTGTRNTEAFF.

This clonotype showed up many times. V is TRBV27 and J is TRBJ2-1; 10 bases map to TRBD1. J gave up 7 bases and V 1 base, and 1 base lay outside the gene matches. The germline CDR1 and CDR2 sequences are MNHEY and SMNVEV (reference sequence). The CDR3 totals 14 residues. CDR3: CASSLWGQGNEQFF. CDR3 sequence (DNA): TGTGCCAGCAGTTTATGGGGACAGGGGAATGAGCAGTTCTTC.

The CDR3 DNA reads as TGTGCCAGCAGCCACAGGGACAGGACGAACACTGAAGCTTTCTTT. It specifies CASSHRDRTNTEAFF. The gene calls are TRBV3-1 and TRBJ1-1; 8 positions agree with TRBD1. In germline, CDR1 is LGHDT, CDR2 YNNKEL (reference sequence). The trim removed 3 bases at V and 1 base at J, leaving 4 bases unmatched. CDR3 size: 15 residues. The whole variable domain, remainder taken from reference TRBV3-1 and TRBJ1-1, is DTAVSQTPKYLVTQMGNDKSIKCEQNLGHDTMYWYKQDSKKFLKIMFSYNNKELIINETVPNRFSPKSPDKAHLNLHINSLELGDSAVYFCASSHRDRTNTEAFFGQGTRLTVV.

This clonotype showed up many times. The chain carries TRBV20-1 and TRBJ2-7; D is unclear. Looked up from germline, CDR1 is DFQATT and CDR2 is SNEGSKA (reference sequence). V lost 4 bases to trimming and J lost 0 bases, with 4 bases between them. This CDR3 region has 11 residues. In DNA form, the CDR3 reads TGCAGTGCTATGATCTCCTACGAGCAGTACTTC. Its translation: CSAMISYEQYF.

This clonotype was recorded at least ten times. V is TRBV13 and J is TRBJ1-1, with a tentative D call TRBD1 (6 bases). The V gene's germline CDR1 is PRHDT and CDR2 FYEKMQ (reference sequence). V lost 6 bases to trimming and J lost 1 base, with 18 bases between them. The CDR3 length is 16 residues. The CDR3: CASSLFVGTTNTEAFF. CDR3 in DNA: TGTGCCAGCAGTCTCTTTGTTGGGACAACGAACACTGAAGCTTTCTTT.

This clonotype has a count of ten or more. The gene calls are TRBV4-1 and TRBJ2-7, with 11 bases identical to TRBD2. Germline V gene sequence: CDR1 MGHRA, CDR2 YSYEKL. Losses at the gene ends were 0 bases for V and 0 bases for J; bases not matched to a gene: 4. CDR3 length equals 17 residues. The CDR3 is CASSQEVGLAGSYEQYF. The CDR3 DNA follows: TGCGCCAGCAGCCAAGAGGTTGGACTAGCGGGCTCCTACGAGCAGTACTTC.

The rearrangement uses TRBV7-9 and TRBJ1-6; D not resolved. Between the trimmed V and J ends, which lost 2 bases and 14 bases, there was a span of 13 bases. Germline CDR1 SEHNR, CDR2 FQNEAQ (reference sequence). The CDR3 is made up of 13 amino acids. CDR3 in amino acids: CASSLLTLGALHF. The CDR3 DNA sequence: TGTGCCAGCAGCTTATTGACCCTTGGAGCCCTCCACTTT.

The sample holds many counts of this clonotype. V and J are TRBV20-1 and TRBJ1-1, with D maybe TRBD1 (5 bases). Germline V CDR1 and CDR2: DFQATT, SNEGSKA (reference sequence). V was trimmed by 3 bases and J by 3 bases, leaving 11 bases between them. The CDR3 runs to 13 residues. The CDR3 loop is CSASGAGDTEAFF. For the CDR3, the DNA is TGCAGTGCTAGCGGGGCCGGGGACACTGAAGCTTTCTTT.

There are many counts of this clonotype. The CDR3 sequence is CSARDRGSESDRAAAFF. The CDR3 DNA reads as TGCAGTGCTAGAGATCGGGGGTCAGAGTCGGACAGGGCGGCGGCTTTCTTT. This chain links TRBV20-1 with TRBJ1-1; 8 bases agree with TRBD1. Germline lookup yields CDR1 DFQATT and CDR2 SNEGSKA (reference sequence). CDR3 length: 17 residues. Trimming removed 0 bases from V and 11 bases from J; junction bases left unmatched: 20.